Listed here are 27 T cell receptor beta chains from one sample, sequenced in a study of beta chain features in type 1 diabetes. Sequenced material consisted of expressed TCRB transcripts (all of the isolated RNA was reverse transcribed). Measured with immunoSEQ multiplex PCR; TCRdb has only the in-frame clones, and not every one. The sample consists of under 450,000 clones, more than 13% of them appearing once. Sequences were obtained from naive CD4+ T cells from blood. Source of these receptors: a woman in her late teens or twenties in good health.

The gene calls are TRBV30 and TRBJ2-7; perhaps TRBD2 as D (5 bases). V lost 2 bases, J lost 2 bases, and 22 bases lay in between. Per germline, CDR1 GTSNPN and CDR2 SVGIG (reference sequence). The CDR3 has 17 amino acids. CDR3 loop: CAWSPPPERYLTYEQYF. For the CDR3, the DNA is TGTGCCTGGAGTCCACCCCCAGAGCGGTACTTAACCTACGAGCAGTACTTC.

This chain connects TRBV2 to TRBJ2-7; D is perhaps TRBD1 (5 bases). The CDR3 runs 14 residues. CDR1 is SNHLY, CDR2 FYNNEI, per germline. Trimming shortened V by 3 bases and J by 2 bases, and 11 bases separated the two germline ends. The CDR3 loop reads CASSDGHNAYEQYF. The CDR3 coding sequence is TGTGCCAGCAGTGACGGACACAATGCCTACGAGCAGTACTTC. Full variable domain (missing parts from reference TRBV2 and TRBJ2-7): EPEVTQTPSHQVTQMGQEVILRCVPISNHLYFYWYRQILGQKVEFLVSFYNNEISEKSEIFDDQFSVERPDGSNFTLKIRSTKLEDSAMYFCASSDGHNAYEQYFGPGTRLTVT.

This clone turned up a few times. The CDR3 is CASSLPLAIQETQYF. The CDR3 DNA sequence: TGTGCCAGCAGCCTACCGTTAGCTATACAAGAGACCCAGTACTTC. The chain carries TRBV7-9 and TRBJ2-5; D remains unclear. Looked up from germline, CDR1 is SEHNR and CDR2 is FQNEAQ (reference sequence). CDR3 length equals 15 residues. With 5 bases removed from V and 2 bases from J, the gap between germline ends came to 15 bases.

This chain connects TRBV29-1 to TRBJ1-1, with no clear D. Trimming took 7 bases from V and 7 from J, leaving 13 bases between them. The CDR3 consists of 11 residues. In germline, CDR1 is SQVTM, CDR2 ANQGSEA. CDR3 bases: TGCAGCGCTCAGGCATTGGGTGAAGCTTTCTTT. Its translation: CSAQALGEAFF.

The V gene is TRBV28, the J gene TRBJ1-5; 11 positions agree with TRBD1. Trimming took 4 bases from V and 2 from J; bases not matched to a gene: 1. CDR1 and CDR2 (germline): MDHEN, SYDVKM. The CDR3 length is 15 residues. The CDR3 DNA is TGTGCCAGCAGTTGGGGACAGGGGGGCAATCAGCCCCAGCATTTT. Translation: CASSWGQGGNQPQHF.

In its sample, this clone was seen a few times. The CDR3 coding sequence is TGTGCCAGCAGTCCCGGGACAGCCTCTGGGGCCAACGTCCTGACTTTC. Translated: CASSPGTASGANVLTF. V usage is TRBV28 and J usage is TRBJ2-6; 7 bases fit TRBD1. This CDR3 is built from 16 residues. J gave up 0 bases and V 5 bases, and 4 bases lay outside the gene matches. The V gene's germline CDR1 is MDHEN and CDR2 SYDVKM.

The V call is TRBV28, the J call TRBJ2-1, with 7 bases aligning to TRBD1. Germline V gives CDR1 MDHEN, CDR2 SYDVKM. The CDR3 loop spans 16 amino acids. The junction had 15 bases not matched to a gene; V was cut back by 6 bases and J by 7 bases. The CDR3 coding sequence is TGTGCCAGCAGGAAGGGGGCGCAAGTCTTGACGAATGAGCAGTTCTTC. Its translation is CASRKGAQVLTNEQFF.

The V gene is TRBV5-1, the J gene TRBJ1-1; weak D call: TRBD1 (5 bases). CDR3 length: 13 amino acids. V lost 3 bases and J lost 7, with 13 bases in between. Germline lookup yields CDR1 SGHRS and CDR2 YFSETQ. CDR3 nucleotide sequence: TGCGCCAGCAGCTCCCAGGGCGCCCATGAAGCTTTCTTT. Translation: CASSSQGAHEAFF.

This clone was seen a handful of times. The chain carries TRBV2 and TRBJ1-1, with D possibly being TRBD1 (5 bases). Germline CDR1 is SNHLY and CDR2 is FYNNEI. The CDR3 extends over 14 amino acids. V was cut by 7 bases and J by 1 base, with 13 bases left in between. The CDR3, as DNA: TGTGCCAGCAATCGGGGGATCCCGAACACTGAAGCTTTCTTT. Translation: CASNRGIPNTEAFF.

The table lists this clone with a few counts. The chain couples TRBV4-1 to TRBJ1-1; unclear D gene. This CDR3 comprises 17 residues. Germline V gene lookup returns CDR1 MGHRA and CDR2 YSYEKL. The V and J ends lost 0 bases and 2 bases respectively, with 16 bases between them. CDR3 region: CASSQDQRWRGNTEAFF. The CDR3 DNA reads TGCGCCAGCAGCCAAGATCAACGGTGGCGGGGAAACACTGAAGCTTTCTTT.

This clone was found a few times. CDR3 sequence reads: CASSLGPTSPGHGYTF. CDR3 bases: TGTGCCAGCAGCTTGGGGCCGACAAGCCCTGGGCATGGCTACACCTTC. The chain is built from TRBV7-9 and TRBJ1-2; D might be TRBD1 (5 bases). V lost 3 bases to trimming and J lost 6 bases, with 20 bases between them. The CDR3 is 16 amino acids. The V gene's germline CDR1 is SEHNR and CDR2 FQNEAQ (reference sequence).

The sample holds a few counts of this clone. The chain carries TRBV20-1 and TRBJ2-1; the D gene is possibly TRBD2 (5 bases). V dropped 3 bases and J dropped 7 bases, with 7 bases sitting between them. CDR3 length: 11 residues. Germline-derived CDR1 and CDR2 are DFQATT and SNEGSKA (reference sequence). CDR3: CSARRGNEQFF. CDR3 bases: TGCAGTGCTAGGAGAGGGAATGAGCAGTTCTTC.

This clone turned up a few times. V is TRBV27 and J is TRBJ1-1, with D uncertain. The V gene's germline CDR1 is MNHEY and CDR2 SMNVEV (reference sequence). CDR3 length: 14 amino acids. V lost 1 base, J lost 1 base, and 7 bases lay in between. CDR3 residues: CASSLFRENTEAFF. Written as DNA, the CDR3 is TGTGCCAGCAGTTTATTTAGAGAGAACACTGAAGCTTTCTTT.

The genes are TRBV7-9 and TRBJ2-7; TRBD1 is a possible D gene (5 bases). V was clipped by 5 bases and J by 3 bases, with 8 bases between them. The germline V gene encodes CDR1 SEHNR and CDR2 FQNEAQ (reference sequence). This CDR3 region has 12 residues. CDR3 DNA: TGTGCCAGCAGCCCAGGGATCTACGAGCAGTACTTC. This gives the protein CASSPGIYEQYF.

This clone has only a few counts. The V and J genes are TRBV7-2 and TRBJ1-3, with a tentative D call TRBD1 (5 bases). The germline V gene encodes CDR1 SGHTA and CDR2 FQGNSA. Trimming stripped 4 bases from V and 5 bases from J, with 15 bases between. The CDR3 runs 15 residues. In nucleotides, the CDR3 is TGTGCCAGCAGCTCGCAGACGGGACTAAGAAACACCATATATTTT. It specifies CASSSQTGLRNTIYF.

This clone was seen a handful of times. This rearrangement joins TRBV7-2 to TRBJ1-5; D call uncertain. Germline V lookup: CDR1 SGHTA, CDR2 FQGNSA. The CDR3 has 14 amino acids. V was clipped by 5 bases and J by 9 bases, with 17 bases between them. CDR3 protein: CASSRNPQYRPQHF. The CDR3 nucleotides are TGTGCCAGCAGCCGGAATCCACAATACAGGCCCCAGCATTTT.

This clone was picked up a small number of times. Written as DNA, the CDR3 is TGTGCCAGCCCAGAGGGTGAGAATACGCAGTATTTT. Translating it yields CASPEGENTQYF. The V gene is TRBV2, the J gene TRBJ2-3, with D perhaps matching TRBD2 (5 bases). Trimming pared 8 bases from V and 7 bases from J, leaving 13 bases between. This CDR3 contains 12 residues. The germline V gene encodes CDR1 SNHLY and CDR2 FYNNEI.

The chain links TRBV7-2 to TRBJ1-2; D not resolved. The germline V gene encodes CDR1 SGHTA and CDR2 FQGNSA. Deletions cut 5 bases from V and 4 bases from J, with 14 bases between. The CDR3 contains 14 residues. Written as DNA, the CDR3 is TGTGCCAGCAGCCCCACCGGGGTAGGCTATGGCTACACCTTC. It encodes CASSPTGVGYGYTF.

The J gene is TRBJ2-1, the V gene TRBV7-2, with TRBD1 matching 7 bases. V dropped 3 bases and J dropped 4; count of bases not matched to a gene: 9. The germline V gene has CDR1 SGHTA and CDR2 FQGNSA. The CDR3 runs 16 residues. The CDR3 region is CASSFAPGTAYNEQFF. The CDR3 DNA reads TGTGCCAGCAGCTTCGCCCCCGGGACAGCTTACAATGAGCAGTTCTTC.

V and J are TRBV6-5 and TRBJ2-5, with TRBD1 matching over 7 bases. CDR3 length: 15 amino acids. Trimming at V came to 2 bases and at J to 0 bases, leaving 3 bases not matched to a gene. CDR1 and CDR2 from the germline V gene are MNHEY and SVGAGI. The CDR3, as DNA: TGTGCCAGCAGTTACGACAGGGCGTACCAAGAGACCCAGTACTTC. The encoded protein is CASSYDRAYQETQYF.

The chain employs TRBV11-3 and TRBJ2-2; the D is unclear. Germline V CDR1 and CDR2: SGHNT, YENEEA. The CDR3 covers 12 residues. With 5 bases removed from V and 6 bases from J, the gap between germline ends came to 7 bases. CDR3 in amino acids: CASSRLPGELFF. In DNA form, the CDR3 reads TGTGCCAGCAGCAGACTTCCCGGGGAGCTGTTTTTT.

The chain recombines TRBV9 with TRBJ2-7, with 12 positions matching TRBD2. Germline values: CDR1 SGDLS, CDR2 YYNGEE. The junction had 5 bases not matched to a gene; V was cut back by 3 bases and J by 7 bases. CDR3 length equals 14 residues. The CDR3, as DNA: TGTGCCAGCAGCGGGGGACTAGCGGGTTTTGAGCAGTACTTC. This translates into CASSGGLAGFEQYF.

The chain uses TRBV5-1 and TRBJ1-5, with D tentatively TRBD1 (6 bases). Germline assignment: CDR1 SGHRS and CDR2 YFSETQ. The CDR3 is 13 residues long. V was pared by 3 bases and J by 7 bases, with 11 bases between. CDR3 DNA sequence: TGCGCCAGCAGCTCAGGGGAAGGACAGCCCCAGCATTTT. As protein: CASSSGEGQPQHF. Drawing the rest from reference TRBV5-1 and TRBJ1-5, the complete variable domain is KAGVTQTPRYLIKTRGQQVTLSCSPISGHRSVSWYQQTPGQGLQFLFEYFSETQRNKGNFPGRFSGRQFSNSRSEMNVSTLELGDSALYLCASSSGEGQPQHFGDGTRLSIL.

The sample holds a few counts of this clone. The J gene is TRBJ2-5, the V gene TRBV13; the match to TRBD1 covers 8 bases. The J segment lost 2 bases and the V segment lost 4 bases, leaving 9 bases of the junction unmatched. The CDR3 extends over 16 amino acids. The germline gives CDR1 PRHDT, CDR2 FYEKMQ (reference sequence). The CDR3 region has the DNA TGTGCCAGCAGCTCGGACAGGGTCAGGGGGCAAGAGACCCAGTACTTC. It encodes CASSSDRVRGQETQYF.

The gene calls are TRBV30 and TRBJ2-7, with a possible D match to TRBD1 (5 bases). The CDR3 is made up of 12 amino acids. Germline V gene data show CDR1 as GTSNPN and CDR2 as SVGIG (reference sequence). Trimming left V 5 bases short and J 0 bases short, with 8 bases between. CDR3 loop: CAWGRDSYEQYF. In nucleotides, the CDR3 is TGTGCCTGGGGCAGGGACTCCTACGAGCAGTACTTC.

This clone has only a few counts. The V call is TRBV19, the J call TRBJ2-5; 7 bases are a match to TRBD1. The length of the CDR3 is 13 residues. Germline assignment: CDR1 LNHDA and CDR2 SQIVND (reference sequence). V trimming: 6 bases; J trimming: 4 bases; junction bases outside the gene matches: 5. CDR3: CASRSSGGETQYF. The DNA of the CDR3 is TGTGCCAGTAGGTCCTCAGGGGGAGAGACCCAGTACTTC.

This clone has only a few counts. The rearrangement uses TRBV18 and TRBJ2-3; tentative D call: TRBD2 (6 bases). Germline V lookup: CDR1 KGHSH, CDR2 LQKENI. The length of the CDR3 is 16 residues. Trimming took off 3 bases at V and 5 bases at J, with 18 bases between the two ends. In DNA, the CDR3 is TGTGCCAGCTCACCCACAGGCTCCGGGAGTGTAGATACGCAGTATTTT. It specifies CASSPTGSGSVDTQYF.